A selection of T cell receptor beta chains follows, all from one sample in a study of Tregs in tolerant kidney transplant recipients. TCRdb's copy holds only in-frame clones and misses some; the assay was immunoSEQ multiplex PCR. Among about 4,800 clones, 40% were seen once, and the ten largest hold more than 5.5%. These TCRs' antigens remain unknown. Sequenced sample: CD8+ T cells from blood cultured with allogeneic cells. The receptors here all came from a human donor in good health. The conserved cysteine and the conserved F or W are not part of the CDR3 here. Some rows mark clone size as missing; the rest say once, few, many or name a class of expanded clone.

v_gene,j_gene,abundance,CDR3aa
TRBV19,TRBJ2-1,few,ASSADSSSYNEQF
TRBV7-3,TRBJ2-1,-,ASSPPDVVSLMTDEQF
TRBV6-5,TRBJ2-2,few,ASSYFWGGELF
TRBV7-2,TRBJ1-2,medium-sized,ASSPVGGGYGYT
TRBV7-2,TRBJ1-6,medium-sized,ASSLLPQPSYNSPLH
TRBV4-1,TRBJ2-7,medium-sized,ASSRGTGGSEQY
TRBV11-2,TRBJ1-1,-,ASSLGPYTEAF
TRBV4-1,TRBJ2-3,-,ASSQVGDGTDTQY
TRBV27,TRBJ2-7,few,ASSGAENYEQY
TRBV6-6,TRBJ2-1,few,ASSPDSNEQF
TRBV7-9,TRBJ2-2,few,ASSTPGRNTGELF
TRBV6-6,TRBJ1-2,-,ASRGNRGYSYGYT
TRBV29-1,TRBJ1-2,-,SVSGTSGYT
TRBV9,TRBJ2-3,-,ASSARDRGSPDTQY
TRBV11-2,TRBJ1-2,medium-sized,ASSPPSGSLSPLYNT
TRBV6-6,TRBJ2-1,few,ASSPLLPGFEQF